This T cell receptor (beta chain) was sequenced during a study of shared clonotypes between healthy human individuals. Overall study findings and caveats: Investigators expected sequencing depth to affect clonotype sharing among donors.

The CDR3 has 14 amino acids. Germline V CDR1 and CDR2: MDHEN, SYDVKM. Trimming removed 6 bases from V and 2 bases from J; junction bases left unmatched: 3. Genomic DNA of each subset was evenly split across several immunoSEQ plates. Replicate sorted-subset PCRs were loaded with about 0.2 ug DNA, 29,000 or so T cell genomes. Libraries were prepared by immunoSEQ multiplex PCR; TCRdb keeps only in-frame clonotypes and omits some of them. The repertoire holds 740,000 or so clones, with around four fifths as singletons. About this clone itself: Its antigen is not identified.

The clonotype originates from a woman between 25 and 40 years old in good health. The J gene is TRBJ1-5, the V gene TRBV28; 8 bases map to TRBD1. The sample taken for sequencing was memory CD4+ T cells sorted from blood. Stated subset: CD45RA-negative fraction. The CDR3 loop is CASRQGGGNQPQHF. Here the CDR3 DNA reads TGTGCCAGCAGACAGGGGGGCGGCAATCAGCCCCAGCATTTT.